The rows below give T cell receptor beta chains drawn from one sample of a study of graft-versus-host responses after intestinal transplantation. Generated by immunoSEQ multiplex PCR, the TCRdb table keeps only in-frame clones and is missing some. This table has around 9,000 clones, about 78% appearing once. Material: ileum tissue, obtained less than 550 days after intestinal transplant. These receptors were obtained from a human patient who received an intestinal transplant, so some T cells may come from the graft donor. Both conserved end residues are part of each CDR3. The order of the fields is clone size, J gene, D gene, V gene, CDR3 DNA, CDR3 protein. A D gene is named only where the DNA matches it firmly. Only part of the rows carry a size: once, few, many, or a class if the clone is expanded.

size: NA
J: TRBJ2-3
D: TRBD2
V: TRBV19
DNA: TGTGCCACCGCCCGCTTAGCGGGAGGGGAAAATACGCAGTATTTT
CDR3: CATARLAGGENTQYF

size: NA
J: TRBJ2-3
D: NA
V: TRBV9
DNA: TGTGCCAGCAGTGCCTACGTACTATCAGATACGCAGTATTTT
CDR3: CASSAYVLSDTQYF

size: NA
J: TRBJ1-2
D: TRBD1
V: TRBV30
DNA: TGTGCCTGGAGTGTCGGGGGACAGGGGGCGCGGGGCTACACCTTC
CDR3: CAWSVGGQGARGYTF

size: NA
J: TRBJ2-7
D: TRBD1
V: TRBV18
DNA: TGTGCCAGCTCAACCGGACAGGGGTTTAACGAGCAGTACTTC
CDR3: CASSTGQGFNEQYF

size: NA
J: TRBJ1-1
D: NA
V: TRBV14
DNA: TGTGCCAGCAGCCACGTCTTTAGGGGGACAGCTTTCTTT
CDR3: CASSHVFRGTAFF

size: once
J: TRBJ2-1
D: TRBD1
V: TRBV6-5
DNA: TGTGCCAGCACCATGACAGGGGGCGCCTACAATGAGCAGTTCTTC
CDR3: CASTMTGGAYNEQFF

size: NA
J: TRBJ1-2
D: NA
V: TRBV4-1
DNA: TGCGCCAGCAGCCAGAACCCGTTGCTAGGGTATGGCTACACCTTC
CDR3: CASSQNPLLGYGYTF

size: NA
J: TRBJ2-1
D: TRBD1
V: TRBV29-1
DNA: TGCAGCGTTGAAGAGACAGGGAACTACAATGAGCAGTTCTTC
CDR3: CSVEETGNYNEQFF

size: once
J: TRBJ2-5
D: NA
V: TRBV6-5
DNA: TGTGCCAGCAGTTACGGGGAGACCCAGTACTTC
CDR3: CASSYGETQYF

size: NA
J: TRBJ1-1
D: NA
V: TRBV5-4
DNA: TGTGCCAGCAGCGGCCGGGACCGAGTTATGAACACTGAAGCTTTCTTT
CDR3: CASSGRDRVMNTEAFF

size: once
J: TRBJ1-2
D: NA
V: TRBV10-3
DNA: TGTGCCATCGGACCCGAGGGGCAGACTCTCTATGGCTACACCTTC
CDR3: CAIGPEGQTLYGYTF

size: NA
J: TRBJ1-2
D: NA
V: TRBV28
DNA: TGTGCCAGCAGGGGGGGTTGGACGGGTGGCTACACCTTC
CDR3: CASRGGWTGGYTF

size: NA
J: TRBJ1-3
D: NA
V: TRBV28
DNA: TGTGCCAGCAGTTCGGCTGGAAGCACCATATATTTT
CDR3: CASSSAGSTIYF

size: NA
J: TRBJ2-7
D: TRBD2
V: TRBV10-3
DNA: TGTGCCATAATGATACTAGCGGGAGGAACCTACGAGCAGTACTTC
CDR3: CAIMILAGGTYEQYF

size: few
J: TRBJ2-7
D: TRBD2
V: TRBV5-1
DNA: TGCGCCAGCAGGGGGGTAGCCCTAGCGGGAGACGAGCAGTACTTC
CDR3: CASRGVALAGDEQYF

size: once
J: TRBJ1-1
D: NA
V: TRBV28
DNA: TGTGCCAGCAGTTTAGTCATAGCGACTGAAGCTTTCTTT
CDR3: CASSLVIATEAFF

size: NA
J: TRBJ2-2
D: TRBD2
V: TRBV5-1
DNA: TGCGCCAGCAGCCCTTATAGCGGGGGGAACACCGGGGAGCTGTTTTTT
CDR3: CASSPYSGGNTGELFF

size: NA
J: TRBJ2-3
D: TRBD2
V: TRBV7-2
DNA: TGTGCCAGCAGCTTAATCGGACTAGCGGCCACAGATACGCAGTATTTT
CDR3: CASSLIGLAATDTQYF

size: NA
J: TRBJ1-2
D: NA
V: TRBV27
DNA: TGTGCCAGCGCGGAGGACGGGGCAAGGAGAGGCTACACCTTC
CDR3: CASAEDGARRGYTF

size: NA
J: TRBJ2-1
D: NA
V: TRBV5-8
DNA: TGTGCCAGCAGCTTGGAGCAGACCTACAATGAGCAGTTCTTC
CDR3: CASSLEQTYNEQFF

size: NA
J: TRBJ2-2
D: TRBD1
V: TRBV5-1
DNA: TGCGCCAGCAGCCTGCTGCAGGGGGCGGGCGGGGAGCTGTTTTTT
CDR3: CASSLLQGAGGELFF

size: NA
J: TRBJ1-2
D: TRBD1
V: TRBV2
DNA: TGTGCCAGCAGCCTACAGGGGTCGGTCGGCTACACCTTC
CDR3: CASSLQGSVGYTF

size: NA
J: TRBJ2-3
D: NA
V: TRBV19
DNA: TGTGCCAGTAGCAGCGAAGCGGATACGCAGTATTTT
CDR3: CASSSEADTQYF

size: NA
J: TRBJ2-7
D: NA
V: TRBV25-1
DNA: TGTGCCAGCAGTGTCAGCAGGGAAGCCGAGCAGTACTTC
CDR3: CASSVSREAEQYF

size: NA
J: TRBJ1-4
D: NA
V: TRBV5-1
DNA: TGCGCCAGCAGCTTGGCGGCAGGGGAGGGTGAAAAACTGTTTTTT
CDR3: CASSLAAGEGEKLFF

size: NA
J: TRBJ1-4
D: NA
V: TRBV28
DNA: TGTGCCAGCAGTTTCGGCAGCCAGAGGGAAAAACTGTTTTTT
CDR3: CASSFGSQREKLFF

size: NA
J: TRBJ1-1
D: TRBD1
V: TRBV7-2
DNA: TGTGCCAGCAGTCCGGACAGGGTCGAAGCTTTCTTT
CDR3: CASSPDRVEAFF

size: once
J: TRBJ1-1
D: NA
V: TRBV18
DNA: TGTGCCAGCTCACCACCCCCGAAGACCAACACTGAAGCTTTCTTT
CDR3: CASSPPPKTNTEAFF

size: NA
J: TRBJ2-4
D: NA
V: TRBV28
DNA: TGTGCCAGCACCGCAGGGTGGCGCGCCAAAAACATTCAGTACTTC
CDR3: CASTAGWRAKNIQYF

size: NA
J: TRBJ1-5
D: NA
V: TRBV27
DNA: TGTGCCAGCAGTACGGGGCAGGGTGCCAATCAGCCCCAGCATTTT
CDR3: CASSTGQGANQPQHF

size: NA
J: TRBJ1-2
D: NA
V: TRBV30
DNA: TGTGCCTGGATGCCACAGGGATGCGGCTACACCTTC
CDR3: CAWMPQGCGYTF

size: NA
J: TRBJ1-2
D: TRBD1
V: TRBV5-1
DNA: TGCGCCAGCAGCCAAGGCCCGGGACAGGGCATCTATGGCTACACCTTC
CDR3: CASSQGPGQGIYGYTF

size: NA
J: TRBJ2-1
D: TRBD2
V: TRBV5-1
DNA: TGCGCCAGCAGCTTGAGAGCGGGAGGTCCCTACAATGAGCAGTTCTTC
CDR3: CASSLRAGGPYNEQFF

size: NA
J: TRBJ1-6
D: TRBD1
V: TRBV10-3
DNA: TGTGCCATCAGCTCTCCTCCGGGACAGGGAATCGATAACGATTATACTTCACCCCTCCACTTT
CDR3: CAISSPPGQGIDNDYTSPLHF

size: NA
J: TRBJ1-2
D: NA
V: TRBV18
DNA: TGTGCCAGCTCAAGACCACAGGGAGATGGCTACACCTTC
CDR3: CASSRPQGDGYTF

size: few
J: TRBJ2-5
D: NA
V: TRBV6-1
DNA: TGTGCCAGCAGTGTGGGATTAGCAGGGACCCAGTACTTC
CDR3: CASSVGLAGTQYF

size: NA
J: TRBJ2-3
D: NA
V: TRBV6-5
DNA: TGTGCCAGGCGGGGGCGTCGAACAGATACGCAGTATTTT
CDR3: CARRGRRTDTQYF

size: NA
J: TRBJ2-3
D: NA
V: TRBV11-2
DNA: TGTGCCAGCAGCTACACAGCATTACCAGATACGCAGTATTTT
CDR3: CASSYTALPDTQYF

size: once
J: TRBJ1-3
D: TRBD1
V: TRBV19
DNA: TGTGCCAGTAGCTCGAGTAACAGGGGAAGGGAAAACACCATATATTTT
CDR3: CASSSSNRGRENTIYF

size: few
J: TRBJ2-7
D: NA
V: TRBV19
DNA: TGTGCCAGTAGTATCAGTGGGGGATATGCCTACGAGCAGTACTTC
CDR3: CASSISGGYAYEQYF

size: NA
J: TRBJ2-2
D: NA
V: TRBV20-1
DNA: TGCAGTGCTCGGAACACCGGGGAGCTGTTTTTT
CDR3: CSARNTGELFF

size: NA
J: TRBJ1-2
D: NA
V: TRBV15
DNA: TGTGCCACCAGCAGAGATTTGAATGATGGCTACACCTTC
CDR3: CATSRDLNDGYTF

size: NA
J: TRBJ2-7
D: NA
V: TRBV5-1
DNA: TGCGCCAGCAGCTTAAGCTCCTACGAGCAGTACTTC
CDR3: CASSLSSYEQYF

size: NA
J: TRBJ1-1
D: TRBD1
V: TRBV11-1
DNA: TGTGCCAGCAGCCCGGCACGGGACAGGGTATGGACTGAAGCTTTCTTT
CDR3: CASSPARDRVWTEAFF

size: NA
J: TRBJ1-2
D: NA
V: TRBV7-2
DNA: TGTGCCAGCAGCTTAGGCCTTAACTATGGCTACACCTTC
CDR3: CASSLGLNYGYTF

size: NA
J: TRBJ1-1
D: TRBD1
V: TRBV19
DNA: TGTGCCAGTAGTGAACGACAGGGTAACACTGAAGCTTTCTTT
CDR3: CASSERQGNTEAFF

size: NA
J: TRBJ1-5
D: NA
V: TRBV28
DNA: TGTGCCAGCCGTACTTACGGACTGACTAATAGCAATCAGCCCCAGCATTTT
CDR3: CASRTYGLTNSNQPQHF

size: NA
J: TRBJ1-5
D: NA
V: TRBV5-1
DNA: TGCGCCAGCAGCTTGGAGGGCGACAGCAATCAGCCCCAGCATTTT
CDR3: CASSLEGDSNQPQHF

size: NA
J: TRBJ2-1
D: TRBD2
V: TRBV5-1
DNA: TGCGCCAGCAGCTTCATACTAGCGGGCCGACTAAATGAGCAGTTCTTC
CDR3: CASSFILAGRLNEQFF

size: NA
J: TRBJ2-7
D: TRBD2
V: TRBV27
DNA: TGTGCCAGCAGCCGACTAGCGGGGGCCCTCGAGCAGTACTTC
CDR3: CASSRLAGALEQYF

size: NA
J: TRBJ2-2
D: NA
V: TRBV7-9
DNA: TGTGCCAGCAGCTTAGAAAGGACACCCTGGGTGCTGTTTTTT
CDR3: CASSLERTPWVLFF

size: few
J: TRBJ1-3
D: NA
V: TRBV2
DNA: TGTGCCAGCCGAGAAGGGGAAGGCTCTGGAAACACCATATATTTT
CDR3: CASREGEGSGNTIYF

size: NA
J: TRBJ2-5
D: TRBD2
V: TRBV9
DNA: TGTGCCAGCAGCGTCGGGGTAGCGGGGGGGAAAGAGACCCAGTACTTC
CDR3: CASSVGVAGGKETQYF

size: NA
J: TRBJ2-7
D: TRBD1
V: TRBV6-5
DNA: TGTGCCAGCAAGACAGGGGGCTACCCTCCCGAGCAGTACTTC
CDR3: CASKTGGYPPEQYF

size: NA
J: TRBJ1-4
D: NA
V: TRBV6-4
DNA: TGTGCCAGCAGTTCAGGATTCGGCGGGTCTAATGAAAAACTGTTTTTT
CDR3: CASSSGFGGSNEKLFF

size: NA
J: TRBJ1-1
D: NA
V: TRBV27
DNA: TGTGCCAGCAGTTTCGGACAAACTGAGCGAGCTTTCTTT
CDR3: CASSFGQTERAFF

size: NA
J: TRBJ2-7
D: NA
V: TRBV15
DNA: TGTGCCACCAGCAGAGAGCAGGGTCGGTACGAGCAGTACTTC
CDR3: CATSREQGRYEQYF